Following are 24 T cell receptor beta chains from one sample sequenced in a study of PD-L1 blockade in urothelial cancer. Libraries were prepared by immunoSEQ multiplex PCR; TCRdb keeps only in-frame clonotypes and omits some of them. The table shows about 88,000 clones, with 90% occurring only once. Material: PBMCs, obtained around atezolizumab (anti-PD-L1) treatment. Receptors originate from a man aged 55 to 70 with urothelial cancer.

V and J are TRBV28 and TRBJ2-1; a weak D match, TRBD1 (7 bases). CDR3 size: 13 residues. The germline V gene encodes CDR1 MDHEN and CDR2 SYDVKM. The V end was cut by 11 bases, the J end by 6 bases, with 17 bases between. The CDR3 here is CAADGGQTNEQFF. The CDR3 DNA reads as TGTGCCGCCGACGGGGGACAGACCAATGAGCAGTTCTTC.

The chain employs TRBV9 and TRBJ2-5, with TRBD2 matching 9 bases. V gave up 0 bases and J gave up 0 bases; unmatched junction bases: 6. The CDR3 loop spans 17 amino acids. Germline CDR1 and CDR2: SGDLS and YYNGEE. This chain's CDR3 is CASSVGSSGGYQETQYF. In DNA form, the CDR3 reads TGTGCCAGCAGCGTAGGGTCCAGCGGGGGGTACCAAGAGACCCAGTACTTC. The whole variable domain, filled in from reference TRBV9 and TRBJ2-5, reads DSGVTQTPKHLITATGQRVTLRCSPRSGDLSVYWYQQSLDQGLQFLIQYYNGEERAKGNILERFSAQQFPDLHSELNLSSLELGDSALYFCASSVGSSGGYQETQYFGPGTRLLVL.

The count of this clone is one. The chain uses TRBV5-1 and TRBJ2-2; TRBD1 agrees at 9 bases. The CDR3 has 17 amino acids. With 4 bases clipped from V and 0 bases from J, the junction kept 7 bases outside the gene matches. Germline-derived CDR1 and CDR2 are SGHRS and YFSETQ. The CDR3: CASSGRDRDANTGELFF. CDR3 in DNA: TGCGCCAGCAGCGGCCGGGACAGGGACGCGAACACCGGGGAGCTGTTTTTT.

This clone was observed a single time. The chain has TRBV9 and TRBJ2-7; the match to TRBD1 covers 8 bases. Trimming took 4 bases from V and 4 from J; bases not matched to a gene: 16. The CDR3 spans 17 residues. CDR1 and CDR2 (germline): SGDLS, YYNGEE. This CDR3 is CASSIGTGSHKPYEQYF. Written as DNA, the CDR3 is TGTGCCAGCAGCATCGGGACAGGCTCCCACAAGCCTTACGAGCAGTACTTC. Looking up the rest from reference TRBV9 and TRBJ2-7 gives the full variable domain: DSGVTQTPKHLITATGQRVTLRCSPRSGDLSVYWYQQSLDQGLQFLIQYYNGEERAKGNILERFSAQQFPDLHSELNLSSLELGDSALYFCASSIGTGSHKPYEQYFGPGTRLTVT.

The V and J genes are TRBV10-3 and TRBJ2-6, with 7 bases aligning to TRBD2. Germline V lookup: CDR1 ENHRY, CDR2 SYGVKD. The length of the CDR3 is 16 residues. V was pared by 7 bases and J by 1 base, with 7 bases of the junction left unmatched. CDR3 loop: CAIKGGGRSGANVLTF. In DNA form, the CDR3 reads TGTGCCATCAAAGGCGGGGGTCGGTCTGGGGCCAACGTCCTGACTTTC.

The chain employs TRBV9 and TRBJ2-5, with D perhaps TRBD1 (5 bases). The CDR3 is 16 residues long. The germline CDR1 and CDR2 sequences are SGDLS and YYNGEE. V was shortened by 0 bases and J by 1 base, with 13 bases between the two germline ends. CDR3: CASSVDPGRGQETQYF. DNA of the CDR3: TGTGCCAGCAGCGTAGACCCGGGTAGGGGCCAAGAGACCCAGTACTTC.

Turning to this clone: The germline gene is not matched at one end of the junction; a read error may be the cause. The V gene is TRBV4-3, the J gene TRBJ1-6; 7 bases fit TRBD1. The CDR3 runs 17 residues. Germline lookup yields CDR1 LGHNA and CDR2 YSLEER. This CDR3 reads CASSEDRVPPTNSPLHF. The CDR3 DNA is TGCGCCAGCAGCGAAGACAGGGTTCCCCCCACGAATTCACCCCTCCACTTT.

The chain recombines TRBV30 with TRBJ1-3, with D possibly being TRBD1 (5 bases). CDR1 and CDR2 from the germline V gene are GTSNPN and SVGIG (reference sequence). CDR3 length equals 15 residues. With 3 bases removed from V and 0 bases from J, the gap between germline ends came to 12 bases. CDR3 sequence: CAWRVGGTSGNTIYF. The CDR3 region has the DNA TGTGCCTGGAGAGTGGGGGGAACCTCTGGAAACACCATATATTTT.

The rearrangement uses TRBV5-1 and TRBJ2-6, with 10 positions matching TRBD1. V was pared by 3 bases and J by 0 bases, with 3 bases of the junction left unmatched. CDR1 and CDR2 (germline): SGHRS, YFSETQ. The CDR3 contains 17 residues. CDR3 sequence reads: CASSWTGGYSGANVLTF. As DNA, the CDR3 is TGCGCCAGCAGCTGGACAGGGGGGTACTCTGGGGCCAACGTCCTGACTTTC.

This chain connects TRBV5-5 to TRBJ2-1, with 7 bases aligning to TRBD2. From germline, CDR1 is SGHKS and CDR2 YYEKEE (reference sequence). V gave up 3 bases and J gave up 0 bases; unmatched junction bases: 6. The CDR3 extends over 16 amino acids. The CDR3 here is CASSSRTGGSYNEQFF. CDR3 DNA sequence: TGTGCCAGCAGCTCCAGGACGGGGGGCTCCTACAATGAGCAGTTCTTC.

This chain uses TRBV7-9 with TRBJ2-7; 10 bases are a match to TRBD1. Germline V gene data show CDR1 as SEHNR and CDR2 as FQNEAQ (reference sequence). Germline trimming cut 3 bases from V and 5 bases from J; bases unmatched to any gene: 4. There are 14 residues in the CDR3. The CDR3 nucleotides are TGTGCCAGCAGCTTGGGACAGGGGACCCACGAGCAGTACTTC. This sequence encodes CASSLGQGTHEQYF.

The gene calls are TRBV7-3 and TRBJ1-2; 12 bases agree with TRBD1. Germline assignment: CDR1 SGHTA and CDR2 FQGTGA. The ends lost 5 bases at V and 4 bases at J; junction bases unmatched: 5. The CDR3 spans 15 residues. CDR3 sequence reads: CASSPGTGGAYGYTF. The CDR3 DNA reads as TGTGCCAGCAGCCCCGGGACAGGGGGCGCCTATGGCTACACCTTC. The full variable domain, with the rest looked up from reference TRBV7-3 and TRBJ1-2, is GAGVSQTPSNKVTEKGKYVELRCDPISGHTALYWYRQSLGQGPEFLIYFQGTGAADDSGLPNDRFFAVRPEGSVSTLKIQRTERGDSAVYLCASSPGTGGAYGYTFGSGTRLTVV.

This clone was seen only once. V gene TRBV7-2 combines with J gene TRBJ1-6; D is ambiguous. Germline CDR1 is SGHTA and CDR2 is FQGNSA. V gave up 1 base and J gave up 5 bases, with 9 bases separating them. There are 15 residues in the CDR3. The CDR3 nucleotides are TGTGCCAGCAGCTTAGGGACGGGGAATAATTCACCCCTCCACTTT. This sequence encodes CASSLGTGNNSPLHF.

The rearrangement joins TRBV7-2 to TRBJ2-1, with 7 positions matching TRBD1. Germline CDR1 is SGHTA and CDR2 is FQGNSA. J gave up 8 bases and V 5 bases, and 6 bases lay outside the gene matches. The CDR3 length is 13 residues. CDR3 sequence reads: CASSPRQGDEQFF. CDR3 coding DNA: TGTGCCAGCAGCCCCAGGCAGGGGGATGAGCAGTTCTTC.

This clone was observed once. The chain is built from TRBV5-1 and TRBJ1-3; D uncertain. From germline, CDR1 is SGHRS and CDR2 YFSETQ. With 4 bases removed from V and 7 bases from J, the gap between germline ends came to 12 bases. This CDR3 is built from 13 residues. The CDR3, as DNA: TGCGCCAGCAGCATCGGTAGAGGCAACACCATATATTTT. This sequence encodes CASSIGRGNTIYF.

The V call is TRBV7-7, the J call TRBJ2-2; no definite D call. Germline CDR1 and CDR2: SSHAT and FNYEAQ (reference sequence). Trimming stripped 2 bases from V and 4 bases from J, with 5 bases between. The CDR3 length is 13 residues. DNA for the CDR3: TGTGCCAGCAGCTTAACTCCCACCGGGGAGCTGTTTTTT. It translates to CASSLTPTGELFF.

V and J are TRBV4-3 and TRBJ1-1, with TRBD1 matching 10 bases. CDR1 and CDR2 from the germline V gene are LGHNA and YSLEER. The junction had 3 bases not matched to a gene; V was cut back by 0 bases and J by 5 bases. The CDR3 is 15 amino acids. In DNA form, the CDR3 reads TGCGCCAGCAGCCAAGATTGGACAGGGGGAACTGAAGCTTTCTTT. Amino acid sequence: CASSQDWTGGTEAFF.

Written as DNA, the CDR3 is TGTGCCAGCAGCCGTCTAGGATTGACCAACTCCTACGAGCAGTACTTC. It specifies CASSRLGLTNSYEQYF. This sequence joins TRBV7-3 and TRBJ2-7; no definite D call. Germline CDR1 and CDR2: SGHTA and FQGTGA. V dropped 5 bases and J dropped 0 bases, with 17 bases sitting between them. CDR3 length equals 16 residues.

The gene calls are TRBV4-2 and TRBJ2-7; tentative D call: TRBD1 (6 bases). Germline CDR1 reads LGHNA; CDR2 reads YNFKEQ. The ends were cut back, 0 bases at V and 2 bases at J, with 14 bases in the middle. The CDR3 is 16 amino acids. CDR3 sequence reads: CASSQDLRTATYEQYF. The CDR3 DNA reads TGTGCCAGCAGCCAAGATCTCCGGACAGCTACCTACGAGCAGTACTTC.

This clone was detected only once. V is TRBV9 and J is TRBJ1-1, with 7 bases lining up with TRBD1. CDR1 SGDLS and CDR2 YYNGEE come from the germline V gene. After removal of 3 bases from V and 6 bases from J, the junction contained 17 bases not matched to a gene. The CDR3 is made up of 17 amino acids. The DNA for the CDR3 is TGTGCCAGCAGCGCCCGAGTCCGTCCGACAGGGTATTCTGAAGCTTTCTTT. This codes for CASSARVRPTGYSEAFF. The full variable domain, rest sourced from reference TRBV9 and TRBJ1-1, is DSGVTQTPKHLITATGQRVTLRCSPRSGDLSVYWYQQSLDQGLQFLIQYYNGEERAKGNILERFSAQQFPDLHSELNLSSLELGDSALYFCASSARVRPTGYSEAFFGQGTRLTVV.

This clone was observed a few times. This chain uses TRBV5-5 with TRBJ1-2, with a weak D call TRBD1 (5 bases). The CDR3 totals 13 residues. The V end lost 4 bases, the J end lost 3 bases, and 10 bases lay between the germline ends. Germline loops: CDR1 SGHKS, CDR2 YYEKEE (reference sequence). CDR3 region: CASSPGEDYGYTF. In DNA form, the CDR3 reads TGTGCCAGCAGCCCGGGGGAGGACTATGGCTACACCTTC.

V usage is TRBV4-3 and J usage is TRBJ2-2; 7 bases match TRBD2. The junction had 10 bases not matched to a gene; V was cut back by 4 bases and J by 5 bases. CDR1 and CDR2 from the germline V gene are LGHNA and YSLEER. This CDR3 is 16 amino acids long. The CDR3 DNA reads as TGCGCCAGCAGCCCCGGGCGGGAGCTAACGACCGGGGAGCTGTTTTTT. As protein: CASSPGRELTTGELFF.

The V and J genes are TRBV16 and TRBJ2-7, with D perhaps TRBD1 (5 bases). CDR3 length: 15 residues. Germline V gives CDR1 KGHSY, CDR2 FQNENV. V lost 4 bases and J lost 0, with 13 bases in between. CDR3: CASSLKAGLSYEQYF. CDR3 DNA sequence: TGTGCCAGCAGCCTCAAAGCAGGGCTCTCCTACGAGCAGTACTTC.

The CDR3 nucleotides are TGCGCCAGCAACCACGGGGGGCCGGAAGAGACCCAGTACTTC. Amino acids: CASNHGGPEETQYF. The chain joins TRBV10-2 to TRBJ2-5; TRBD2 is a possible D gene (7 bases). The CDR3 extends over 14 amino acids. Germline lookup yields CDR1 WSHSY and CDR2 SAAADI. V lost 7 bases, J lost 3 bases, and 15 bases lay in between.